One sample yielded the 16 T cell receptor beta chains listed below, sequenced in a study of T-cell reconstitution after alpha-beta-depleted transplantation in children. The authors prepared the TCRbeta library with unique molecular identifiers. TCRdb called the PCR reads again in MiXCR, with one record for every CDR3 protein. Here the sample spans about 980,000 distinct CDR3 sequences, about 29% being singletons. The sequencing used PBMCs, mostly from graft donor cells, collected 360 days after TCRalphabeta/CD19-depleted stem cell transplant. Receptors originate from a boy in the first two years of life who had a stem cell transplant for SCID, so the T cells may come from the graft donor.

This chain joins TRBV20-1 and TRBJ2-1; D possibly corresponds to TRBD1 (5 bases). From germline, CDR1 is DFQATT and CDR2 SNEGSKA (reference sequence). The V end lost 7 bases, the J end lost 2 bases, and 12 bases lay between the germline ends. The CDR3 is 13 amino acids. The CDR3 region is CSVQTGPYNEQFF. The CDR3 DNA sequence: TGCAGTGTCCAAACAGGCCCCTACAATGAGCAGTTCTTC.

The chain combines TRBV20-1 with TRBJ1-1; D gene uncertain. With 3 bases removed from V and 7 bases from J, the gap between germline ends came to 12 bases. The V gene's germline CDR1 is DFQATT and CDR2 SNEGSKA (reference sequence). The CDR3 totals 12 residues. CDR3 nucleotides: TGCAGTGCTAGTTACCGCGCCCGTGAAGCTTTCTTT. Its protein product is CSASYRAREAFF.

Ten or more counts support this clonotype. The genes are TRBV20-1 and TRBJ2-5; no reliable D call. Germline V gives CDR1 DFQATT, CDR2 SNEGSKA (reference sequence). Trimming pared 0 bases from V and 4 bases from J, leaving 9 bases between. CDR3 length equals 13 residues. The CDR3 loop reads CSARDRVGETQYF. CDR3 bases: TGCAGTGCTAGAGATCGGGTGGGAGAGACCCAGTACTTC.

This clonotype occurred many times. V is TRBV7-9 and J is TRBJ1-1, with 8 nucleotides matching TRBD1. Germline CDR1 and CDR2: SEHNR and FQNEAQ (reference sequence). The CDR3 runs to 15 residues. After removal of 5 bases from V and 3 bases from J, the junction contained 8 bases not matched to a gene. The CDR3 DNA is TGTGCCAGCAGCGTAGGACAGGGAAAGGACACTGAAGCTTTCTTT. This translates into CASSVGQGKDTEAFF.

The V call is TRBV5-1, the J call TRBJ2-7, with a possible D match to TRBD2 (6 bases). CDR3 length equals 16 residues. Germline CDR1 SGHRS, CDR2 YFSETQ. V lost 4 bases to trimming and J lost 2 bases, with 19 bases between them. CDR3 region: CASSPEAGLSAYEQYF. The CDR3 DNA is TGCGCCAGCAGCCCTGAGGCGGGACTTTCCGCCTACGAGCAGTACTTC.

This clonotype has only a few counts. The chain combines TRBV7-2 with TRBJ2-5; possible D gene TRBD2, 6 bases. Germline V gene sequence: CDR1 SGHTA, CDR2 FQGNSA. The ends were cut back, 1 base at V and 2 bases at J, with 14 bases in the middle. CDR3 length: 16 residues. DNA for the CDR3: TGTGCCAGCAGCTTAGTCAGTCTAGCGCTACAAGAGACCCAGTACTTC. Protein product: CASSLVSLALQETQYF.

This clonotype was seen only once. CDR3 in amino acids: CASSYQGGTQYF. The CDR3 coding sequence is TGTGCCAGCAGTTACCAAGGGGGGACCCAGTACTTC. The chain is built from TRBV6-5 and TRBJ2-5, with a possible D match to TRBD1 (6 bases). Trimming stripped 2 bases from V and 7 bases from J, with 8 bases between. CDR3 length: 12 residues. Germline V gives CDR1 MNHEY, CDR2 SVGAGI.

The V call is TRBV12-3 or TRBV12-4, the J call TRBJ2-7, with a tentative D call TRBD2 (7 bases). The CDR3 is made up of 14 amino acids. Trimming took 2 bases from V and 7 from J, leaving 15 bases between them. The DNA of the CDR3 is TGTGCCAGCAGTTTATTTGACGGGGGGCCTGAGCAGTACTTC. As protein: CASSLFDGGPEQYF.

The rearrangement links TRBV29-1 to TRBJ2-5, with D perhaps TRBD2 (7 bases). The length of the CDR3 is 15 residues. Germline CDR1 reads SQVTM; CDR2 reads ANQGSEA. The ends were cut back, 4 bases at V and 0 bases at J, with 15 bases in the middle. The CDR3 nucleotides read TGCAGCGTTGTGGGGCGGGGGCACCACCAAGAGACCCAGTACTTC. Protein product: CSVVGRGHHQETQYF.

The V call is TRBV5-1, the J call TRBJ2-3; D is unresolved. Trimming pared 3 bases from V and 2 bases from J, leaving 16 bases between. The CDR3 length is 16 residues. Looked up from germline, CDR1 is SGHRS and CDR2 is YFSETQ. The CDR3 sequence: CASSSYTTLYTDTQYF. CDR3 coding DNA: TGCGCCAGCAGCTCCTACACTACCCTCTACACAGATACGCAGTATTTT.

The chain combines TRBV29-1 with TRBJ2-7; D is unresolved. CDR3 length: 13 residues. CDR1 is SQVTM, CDR2 ANQGSEA, per germline. V was pared by 3 bases and J by 0 bases, with 9 bases between. CDR3 DNA sequence: TGCAGCGTTGACGTGGAGAGCTCCTACGAGCAGTACTTC. Encoded protein: CSVDVESSYEQYF.

The table lists this clonotype with a few counts. The V and J genes are TRBV5-1 and TRBJ2-2; D is possibly TRBD2 (6 bases). This CDR3 is 16 amino acids long. CDR1 SGHRS and CDR2 YFSETQ come from the germline V gene. The V end lost 0 bases, the J end lost 3 bases, and 12 bases lay between the germline ends. Here the CDR3 reads CASSLDPAGHTGELFF. The DNA for the CDR3 is TGCGCCAGCAGCTTGGATCCGGCGGGGCACACCGGGGAGCTGTTTTTT. Full variable domain (rest looked up from reference TRBV5-1 and TRBJ2-2): KAGVTQTPRYLIKTRGQQVTLSCSPISGHRSVSWYQQTPGQGLQFLFEYFSETQRNKGNFPGRFSGRQFSNSRSEMNVSTLELGDSALYLCASSLDPAGHTGELFFGEGSRLTVL.

The chain joins TRBV7-3 to TRBJ2-3; D might be TRBD1 (6 bases). The CDR3 totals 15 residues. With 4 bases removed from V and 5 bases from J, the gap between germline ends came to 16 bases. The V gene's germline CDR1 is SGHTA and CDR2 FQGTGA. The CDR3 protein is CASSSGLQGQDTQYF. For the CDR3, the DNA is TGTGCCAGCAGCTCCGGGCTACAGGGTCAAGATACGCAGTATTTT.

The chain links TRBV29-1 to TRBJ2-4; possible D gene TRBD2, 5 bases. There are 11 residues in the CDR3. Trimming removed 4 bases from V and 9 bases from J, with 10 bases in between. Germline CDR1 and CDR2: SQVTM and ANQGSEA. The CDR3 sequence is CSVVGGGIQYF. CDR3 bases: TGCAGCGTTGTTGGAGGTGGCATTCAGTACTTC.

The CDR3 DNA follows: TGTGCCAGCAGCCCGACTAGCGGGGGCGGGGATACGCAGTATTTT. It is translated as CASSPTSGGGDTQYF. The rearrangement joins TRBV12-3 or TRBV12-4 to TRBJ2-3; the match to TRBD2 covers 12 bases. The CDR3 covers 15 residues. J lost 6 bases, V lost 6 bases, and 7 bases had no gene match.

The V call is TRBV20-1, the J call TRBJ2-5; D not certain. Deletions cut 3 bases from V and 0 bases from J, with 8 bases between. The length of the CDR3 is 13 residues. Germline-derived CDR1 and CDR2 are DFQATT and SNEGSKA (reference sequence). CDR3: CSASGHHQETQYF. DNA for the CDR3: TGCAGTGCTAGTGGGCACCACCAAGAGACCCAGTACTTC.